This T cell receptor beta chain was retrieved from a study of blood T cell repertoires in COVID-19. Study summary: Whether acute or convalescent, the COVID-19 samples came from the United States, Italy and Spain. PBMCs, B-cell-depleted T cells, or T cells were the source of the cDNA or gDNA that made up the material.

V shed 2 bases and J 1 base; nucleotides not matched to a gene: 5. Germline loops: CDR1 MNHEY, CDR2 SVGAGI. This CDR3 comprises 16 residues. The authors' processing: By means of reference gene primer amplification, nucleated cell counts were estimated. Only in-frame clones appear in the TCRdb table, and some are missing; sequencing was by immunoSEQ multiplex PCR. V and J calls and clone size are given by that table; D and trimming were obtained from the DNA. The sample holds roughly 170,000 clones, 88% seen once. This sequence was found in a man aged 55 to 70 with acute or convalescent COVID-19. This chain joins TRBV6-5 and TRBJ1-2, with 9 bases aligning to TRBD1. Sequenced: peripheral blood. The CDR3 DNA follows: TGTGCCAGCAGTTACCTTACGACAGGGGGTAACTATGGCTACACCTTC. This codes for CASSYLTTGGNYGYTF.